What follows describes a single T cell receptor beta chain. What it recognizes is unknown. Patients affected by ophthalmopathy presented a Clinical Activity Score of at least 3, a NOSPECS grade of at least 4, and disease duration below 3 months. Uncontrolled infection, other autoimmune disease, pregnancy or lactation led to exclusion. The sample is drawn from a study of T cells in Graves' hyperthyroidism and ophthalmopathy. About the study: The authors collected peripheral blood at initial diagnosis, before any treatment.

The study, taken as a whole, reports: The model made its ophthalmopathy prediction, and onset followed a median about 5.9 months later.

The V end was cut by 0 bases, the J end by 5 bases, with 22 bases between. CDR3 length: 18 residues. Looked up from germline, CDR1 is MNHEY and CDR2 is SVGAGI. TCR beta CDR3 region amplification was performed from RNA transcripts. HTBI primers were the set used in a first-round RT-PCR of the TCR CDR3. Using its own MiXCR run on the multiplex PCR reads, TCRdb lists one record per CDR3 protein. In the table there are roughly 380,000 distinct CDR3 sequences, around 18% of which are singletons. This receptor was taken from a woman aged 40-49 years with Graves' ophthalmopathy. The chain uses TRBV6-5 and TRBJ2-5; perhaps TRBD2 as D (5 bases). The sequenced material came from blood. The CDR3: CASSYSISVGVPGETQYF. Written as DNA, the CDR3 is TGTGCCAGCAGTTACTCGATCTCGGTTGGCGTCCCGGGGGAGACCCAGTACTTC.